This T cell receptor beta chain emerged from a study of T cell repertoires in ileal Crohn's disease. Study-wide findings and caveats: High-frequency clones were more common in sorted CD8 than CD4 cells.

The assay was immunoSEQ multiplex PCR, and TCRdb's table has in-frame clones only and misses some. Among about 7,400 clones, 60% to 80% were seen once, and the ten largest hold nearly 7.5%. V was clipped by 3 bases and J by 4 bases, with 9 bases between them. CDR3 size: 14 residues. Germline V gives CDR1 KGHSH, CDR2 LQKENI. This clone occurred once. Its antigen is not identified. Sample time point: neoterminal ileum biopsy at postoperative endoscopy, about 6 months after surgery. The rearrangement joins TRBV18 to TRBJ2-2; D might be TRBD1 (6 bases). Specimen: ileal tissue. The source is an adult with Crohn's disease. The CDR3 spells CASSPLGGTGELFF. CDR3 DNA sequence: TGTGCCAGCTCACCCCTAGGGGGCACCGGGGAGCTGTTTTTT.